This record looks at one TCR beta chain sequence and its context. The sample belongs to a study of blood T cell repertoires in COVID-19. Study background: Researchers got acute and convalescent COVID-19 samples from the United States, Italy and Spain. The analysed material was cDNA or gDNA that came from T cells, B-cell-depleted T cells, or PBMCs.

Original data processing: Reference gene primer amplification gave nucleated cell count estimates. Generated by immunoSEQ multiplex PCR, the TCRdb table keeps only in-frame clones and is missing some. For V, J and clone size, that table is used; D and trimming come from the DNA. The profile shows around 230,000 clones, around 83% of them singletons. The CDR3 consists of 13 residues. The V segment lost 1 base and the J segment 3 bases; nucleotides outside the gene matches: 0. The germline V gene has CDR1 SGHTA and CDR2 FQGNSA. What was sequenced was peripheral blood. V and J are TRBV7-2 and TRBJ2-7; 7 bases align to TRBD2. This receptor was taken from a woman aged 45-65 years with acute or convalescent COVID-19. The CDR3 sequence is CASSLGGGYEQYF. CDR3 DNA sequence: TGTGCCAGCAGCTTAGGCGGGGGCTACGAGCAGTACTTC.